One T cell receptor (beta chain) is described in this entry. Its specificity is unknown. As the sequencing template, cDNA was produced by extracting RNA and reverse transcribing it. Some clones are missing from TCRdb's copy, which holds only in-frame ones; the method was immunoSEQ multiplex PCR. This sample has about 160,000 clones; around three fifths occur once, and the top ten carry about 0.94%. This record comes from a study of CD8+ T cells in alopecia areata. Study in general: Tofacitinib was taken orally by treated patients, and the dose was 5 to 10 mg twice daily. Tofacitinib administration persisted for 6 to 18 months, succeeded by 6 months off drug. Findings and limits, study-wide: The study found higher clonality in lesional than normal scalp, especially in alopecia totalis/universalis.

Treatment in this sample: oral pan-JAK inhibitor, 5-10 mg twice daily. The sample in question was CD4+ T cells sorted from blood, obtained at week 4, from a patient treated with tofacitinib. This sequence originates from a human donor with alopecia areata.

This CDR3 reads CASSFDSMNTGELFF. CDR3 DNA: TGTGCCAGCAGTTTCGACAGTATGAACACCGGGGAGCTGTTTTTT. The chain carries TRBV27 and TRBJ2-2; a possible D gene is TRBD1 (5 bases). CDR1 and CDR2 from the germline V gene are MNHEY and SMNVEV (reference sequence). This CDR3 is 15 amino acids long. V dropped 3 bases and J dropped 1 base, with 9 bases sitting between them.